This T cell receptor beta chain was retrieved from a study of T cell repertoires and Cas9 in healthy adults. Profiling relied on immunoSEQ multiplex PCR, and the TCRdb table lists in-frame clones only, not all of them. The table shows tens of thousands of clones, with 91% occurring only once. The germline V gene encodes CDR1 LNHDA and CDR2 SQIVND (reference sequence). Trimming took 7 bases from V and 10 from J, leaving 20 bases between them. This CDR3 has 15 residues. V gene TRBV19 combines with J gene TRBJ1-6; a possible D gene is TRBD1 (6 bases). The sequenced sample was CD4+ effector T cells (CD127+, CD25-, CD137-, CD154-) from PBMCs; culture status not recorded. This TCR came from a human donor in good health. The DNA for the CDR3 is TGTGCCAGTAAATCCCGACAGGCGGGAGGGTCACCCCTCCACTTT. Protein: CASKSRQAGGSPLHF.